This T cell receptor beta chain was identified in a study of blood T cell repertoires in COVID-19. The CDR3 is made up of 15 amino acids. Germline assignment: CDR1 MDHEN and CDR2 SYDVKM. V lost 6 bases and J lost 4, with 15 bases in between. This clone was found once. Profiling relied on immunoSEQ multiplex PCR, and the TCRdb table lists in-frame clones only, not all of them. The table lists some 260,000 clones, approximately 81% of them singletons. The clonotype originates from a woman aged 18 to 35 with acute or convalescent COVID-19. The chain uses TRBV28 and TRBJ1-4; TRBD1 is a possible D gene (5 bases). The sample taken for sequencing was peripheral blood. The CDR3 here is CASSYGGGDNEKLFF. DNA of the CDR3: TGTGCCAGCAGCTACGGGGGAGGGGATAATGAAAAACTGTTTTTT. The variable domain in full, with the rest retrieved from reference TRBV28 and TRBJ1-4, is DVKVTQSSRYLVKRTGEKVFLECVQDMDHENMFWYRQDPGLGLRLIYFSYDVKMKEKGDIPEGYSVSREKKERFSLILESASTNQTSMYLCASSYGGGDNEKLFFGSGTQLSVL.